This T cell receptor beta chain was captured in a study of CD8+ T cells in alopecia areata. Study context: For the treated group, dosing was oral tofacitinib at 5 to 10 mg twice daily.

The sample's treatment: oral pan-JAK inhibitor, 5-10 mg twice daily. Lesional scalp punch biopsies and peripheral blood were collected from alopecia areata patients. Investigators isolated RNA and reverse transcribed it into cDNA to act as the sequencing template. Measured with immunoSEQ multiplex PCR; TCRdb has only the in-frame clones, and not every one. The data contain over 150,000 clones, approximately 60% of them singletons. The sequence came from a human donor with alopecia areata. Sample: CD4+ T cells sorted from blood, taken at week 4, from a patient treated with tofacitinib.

In DNA form, the CDR3 reads TGCAGCGGCCTAAGACTAGCGGACTTCAATGAGCAGTTCTTC. Amino acid sequence: CSGLRLADFNEQFF. The rearrangement joins TRBV29-1 to TRBJ2-1; 9 bases map to TRBD2. Germline assignment: CDR1 SQVTM and CDR2 ANQGSEA. CDR3 length: 14 residues. V shed 7 bases, J shed 6 bases, and the junction held 10 bases outside the gene matches.